Following are 10 T cell receptor beta chains from one sample sequenced in a study of shared clonotypes between healthy human individuals. Clones were sequenced by immunoSEQ multiplex PCR, and TCRdb holds only the in-frame ones, with some missing. The data show hundreds of thousands of clones, 77% seen once. The source material was PBMCs. All receptors come from a woman in her thirties or forties in good health. Some clones in this sample may be carry-over from other donors' samples.

This chain connects TRBV6-1 to TRBJ2-7; 7 bases are a match to TRBD1. Germline V gives CDR1 MNHNS, CDR2 SASEGT. The CDR3 is made up of 14 amino acids. The V segment lost 8 bases and the J segment 5 bases; nucleotides outside the gene matches: 12. The CDR3 protein is CASQPVGQADEQYF. DNA for the CDR3: TGTGCCAGCCAACCGGTTGGACAGGCTGACGAGCAGTACTTC.

This chain links TRBV11-2 with TRBJ2-7, with 7 bases identical to TRBD2. After removal of 7 bases from V and 2 bases from J, the junction contained 5 bases not matched to a gene. Germline-derived CDR1 and CDR2 are SGHAT and FQNNGV. The CDR3 length is 13 residues. The CDR3 coding sequence is TGTGCCAGCACCAAGCGGGGCCCCTACGAGCAGTACTTC. This encodes CASTKRGPYEQYF.

The chain employs TRBV29-1 and TRBJ2-7; perhaps D is TRBD1 or TRBD2 (5 bases each). Germline loops: CDR1 SQVTM, CDR2 ANQGSEA. The V end was cut by 4 bases, the J end by 0 bases, with 10 bases between. The CDR3 contains 13 residues. The CDR3 reads CSVGGWSSYEQYF. As DNA, the CDR3 is TGCAGCGTTGGGGGGTGGAGCTCCTACGAGCAGTACTTC.

In regard to this clone: The sample has other DNA sequences that encode this CDR3 too. V gene TRBV5-1 combines with J gene TRBJ2-1; 8 nucleotides match TRBD2. This CDR3 is built from 15 residues. Germline CDR1 reads SGHRS; CDR2 reads YFSETQ. Germline trimming cut 2 bases from V and 8 bases from J; bases unmatched to any gene: 9. CDR3 region: CASSFGLAGGDEQFF. CDR3 sequence (DNA): TGCGCCAGCAGCTTCGGACTAGCCGGGGGCGATGAGCAGTTCTTC.

In regard to this clone: A far larger clone is just one base off, so this is likely a read error. The chain employs TRBV7-9 and TRBJ2-1; TRBD1 matches 8 bases. The CDR3 sequence is 16 residues long. Germline V CDR1 and CDR2: SEHNR, FQNEAQ (reference sequence). In DNA, the CDR3 is TGTGCCGGCAGCTTAGCGACGACAGGGGAGGTCGATGAGCAGTTCTTC. Its translation is CAGSLATTGEVDEQFF.

A word on this clone: A far more abundant clone sits one base away, making this likely a read error. V is TRBV4-2 and J is TRBJ1-4; D remains unclear. The CDR3 covers 12 residues. Per the germline V gene, CDR1 is LGHNA and CDR2 is YNFKEQ. Written as DNA, the CDR3 is TGTGCCAGCAGCCAAGATTCAGAAAAACTGGTTTTT. The encoded protein is CASSQDSEKLVF.

This rearrangement joins TRBV19 to TRBJ2-7, with 9 nucleotides matching TRBD1. The CDR3 covers 14 residues. V was pared by 4 bases and J by 5 bases, with 6 bases of the junction left unmatched. Germline V CDR1 and CDR2: LNHDA, SQIVND (reference sequence). CDR3: CASSNRDREDEQYF. In nucleotides, the CDR3 is TGTGCCAGTAGTAATCGGGACAGGGAGGACGAGCAGTACTTC. The full variable domain, completed using reference TRBV19 and TRBJ2-7, is DGGITQSPKYLFRKEGQNVTLSCEQNLNHDAMYWYRQDPGQGLRLIYYSQIVNDFQKGDIAEGYSVSREKKESFPLTVTSAQKNPTAFYLCASSNRDREDEQYFGPGTRLTVT.

The V and J genes are TRBV7-9 and TRBJ2-1; D possibly corresponds to TRBD2 (5 bases). This CDR3 region has 14 residues. The germline V gene has CDR1 SEHNR and CDR2 FQNEAQ (reference sequence). Trimming left V 0 bases short and J 8 bases short, with 11 bases between. The CDR3: CASSLAGASDEQFF. In DNA, the CDR3 is TGTGCCAGCAGCTTAGCGGGAGCGTCAGATGAGCAGTTCTTC.

This rearrangement joins TRBV29-1 to TRBJ1-2; 10 nucleotides line up with TRBD1. CDR1 and CDR2 from the germline V gene are SQVTM and ANQGSEA. The CDR3 covers 12 residues. V shed 4 bases, J shed 7 bases, and the junction held 3 bases outside the gene matches. The CDR3 here is CSVATGGFGYTF. The CDR3 DNA reads TGCAGCGTTGCGACAGGGGGCTTTGGCTACACCTTC.

This chain links TRBV27 with TRBJ2-1; 8 bases align to TRBD2. This CDR3 spans 16 amino acids. The J segment lost 1 base and the V segment lost 6 bases, leaving 8 bases of the junction unmatched. Germline V gene data show CDR1 as MNHEY and CDR2 as SMNVEV (reference sequence). Here the CDR3 DNA reads TGTGCCAGCAGCCTATCCTCGGGAGGGTCCTACAATGAGCAGTTCTTC. Translation: CASSLSSGGSYNEQFF.